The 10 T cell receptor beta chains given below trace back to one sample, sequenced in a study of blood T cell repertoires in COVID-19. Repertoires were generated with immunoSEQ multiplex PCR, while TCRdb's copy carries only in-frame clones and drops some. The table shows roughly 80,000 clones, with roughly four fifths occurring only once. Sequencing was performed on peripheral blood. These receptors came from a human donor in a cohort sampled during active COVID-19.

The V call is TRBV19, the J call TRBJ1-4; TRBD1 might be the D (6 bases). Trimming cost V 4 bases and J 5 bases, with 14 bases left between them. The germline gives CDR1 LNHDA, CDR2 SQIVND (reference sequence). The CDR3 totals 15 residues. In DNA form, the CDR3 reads TGTGCCAGTAGTACCCGGACAGCCATAAATGAAAAACTGTTTTTT. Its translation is CASSTRTAINEKLFF. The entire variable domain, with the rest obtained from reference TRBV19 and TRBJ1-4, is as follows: DGGITQSPKYLFRKEGQNVTLSCEQNLNHDAMYWYRQDPGQGLRLIYYSQIVNDFQKGDIAEGYSVSREKKESFPLTVTSAQKNPTAFYLCASSTRTAINEKLFFGSGTQLSVL.

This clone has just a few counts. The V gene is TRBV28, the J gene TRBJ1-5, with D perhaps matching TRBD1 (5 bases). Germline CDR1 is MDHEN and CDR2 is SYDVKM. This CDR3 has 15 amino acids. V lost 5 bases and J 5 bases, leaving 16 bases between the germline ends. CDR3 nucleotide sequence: TGTGCCAGCAGTCAAGGGGAGGGTCCTTATCAGCCCCAGCATTTT. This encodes CASSQGEGPYQPQHF.

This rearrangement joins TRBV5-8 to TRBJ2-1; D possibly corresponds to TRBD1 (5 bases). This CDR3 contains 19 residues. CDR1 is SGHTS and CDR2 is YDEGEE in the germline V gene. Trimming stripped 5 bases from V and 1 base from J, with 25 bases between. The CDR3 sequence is CASRPTSTVSLPSYNEQFF. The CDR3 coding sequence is TGTGCCAGCAGACCTACTTCGACAGTTTCCCTCCCTTCCTACAATGAGCAGTTCTTC.

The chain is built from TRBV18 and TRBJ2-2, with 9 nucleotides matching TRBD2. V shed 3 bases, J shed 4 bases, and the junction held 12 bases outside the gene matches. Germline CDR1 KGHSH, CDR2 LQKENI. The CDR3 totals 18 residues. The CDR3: CASSPKRPGTSSTGELFF. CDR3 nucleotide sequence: TGTGCCAGCTCACCTAAACGTCCCGGGACTAGCAGCACCGGGGAGCTGTTTTTT.

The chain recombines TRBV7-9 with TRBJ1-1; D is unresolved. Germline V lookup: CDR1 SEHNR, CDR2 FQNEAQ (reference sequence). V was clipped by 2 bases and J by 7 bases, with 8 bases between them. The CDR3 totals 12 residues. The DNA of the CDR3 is TGTGCCAGCAGCTTAAGCGGCTTTGAAGCTTTCTTT. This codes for CASSLSGFEAFF.

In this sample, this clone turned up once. The CDR3 sequence is CASSHLSSYNSPLHF. The CDR3 DNA is TGTGCCAGCAGCCACCTCAGCTCCTATAATTCACCCCTCCACTTT. This chain joins TRBV11-3 and TRBJ1-6, with D unclear. Germline V gives CDR1 SGHNT, CDR2 YENEEA. The V end lost 5 bases, the J end lost 0 bases, and 8 bases lay between the germline ends. The CDR3 spans 15 residues.

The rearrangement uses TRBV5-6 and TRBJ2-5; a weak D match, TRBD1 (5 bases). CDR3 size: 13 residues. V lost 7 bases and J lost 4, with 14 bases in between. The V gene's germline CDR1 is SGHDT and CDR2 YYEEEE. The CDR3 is CASGRQIGETQYF. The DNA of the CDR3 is TGTGCCAGCGGAAGACAGATCGGAGAGACCCAGTACTTC.

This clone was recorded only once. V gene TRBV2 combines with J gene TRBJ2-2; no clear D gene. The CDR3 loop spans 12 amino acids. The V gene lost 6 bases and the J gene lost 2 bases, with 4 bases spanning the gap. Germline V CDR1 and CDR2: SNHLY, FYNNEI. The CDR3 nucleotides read TGTGCCAGCAGACTCAACACCGGGGAGCTGTTTTTT. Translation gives CASRLNTGELFF.

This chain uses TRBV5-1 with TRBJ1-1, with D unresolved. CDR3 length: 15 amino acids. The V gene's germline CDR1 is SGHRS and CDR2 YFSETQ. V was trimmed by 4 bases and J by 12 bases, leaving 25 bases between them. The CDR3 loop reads CASSPTPGSIGETFF. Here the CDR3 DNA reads TGCGCCAGCAGCCCAACCCCAGGTAGTATTGGCGAGACTTTCTTT. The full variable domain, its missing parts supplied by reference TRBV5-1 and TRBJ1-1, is KAGVTQTPRYLIKTRGQQVTLSCSPISGHRSVSWYQQTPGQGLQFLFEYFSETQRNKGNFPGRFSGRQFSNSRSEMNVSTLELGDSALYLCASSPTPGSIGETFFGQGTRLTVV.

The CDR3 nucleotides read TGTGCCTGGAGTCTCCAGGGTTTATCGAATCAGCCCCAGCATTTT. As protein: CAWSLQGLSNQPQHF. This sequence joins TRBV30 and TRBJ1-5; D is possibly TRBD1 (5 bases). The CDR3 contains 15 residues. Germline lookup yields CDR1 GTSNPN and CDR2 SVGIG (reference sequence). V dropped 2 bases and J dropped 4 bases, with 15 bases sitting between them.